The 32 T cell receptor beta chains below all came from one sample that was sequenced in a study of blood T cell repertoires in COVID-19. TCRdb's table, derived via immunoSEQ multiplex PCR, lists solely in-frame clones and lacks some. The repertoire holds approximately 500,000 clones, with approximately 85% as singletons. Specimen: peripheral blood. These receptor sequences come from a human donor in a cohort sampled during active COVID-19.

This clone was seen a single time. Sequence at one end of the junction differs from germline and may be a read error. The genes are TRBV27 and TRBJ1-5, with unresolved D. This CDR3 spans 13 amino acids. CDR1 is MNHEY, CDR2 SMNVEV, per germline (reference sequence). The CDR3 nucleotides read TGTGCCAGCAGCTTATCGGGGAGTCAGCCCCAGCATTTT. The encoded protein is CASSLSGSQPQHF.

The chain is built from TRBV5-4 and TRBJ1-2; D might be TRBD1 (6 bases). This CDR3 is built from 15 residues. The V gene's germline CDR1 is SGHNT and CDR2 YYREEE (reference sequence). Trimming removed 5 bases at V and 6 bases at J, with 20 bases between. The CDR3 loop is CASSPGQSQGHGYTF. As DNA, the CDR3 is TGTGCCAGCAGTCCAGGACAATCCCAGGGGCATGGCTACACCTTC.

This clone was found a few times. The V and J genes are TRBV19 and TRBJ2-3; no definite D call. V lost 3 bases and J 1 base, leaving 5 bases between the germline ends. Germline CDR1 is LNHDA and CDR2 is SQIVND (reference sequence). CDR3 length equals 13 residues. This CDR3 reads CASSMRRTDTQYF. For the CDR3, the DNA is TGTGCCAGTAGTATGAGGCGCACAGATACGCAGTATTTT.

The chain joins TRBV7-2 to TRBJ1-5; no reliable D call. The CDR3 runs 13 residues. Germline values: CDR1 SGHTA, CDR2 FQGNSA. V lost 2 bases and J 4 bases, leaving 6 bases between the germline ends. The CDR3 region is CASSLSRNQPQHF. The CDR3 DNA follows: TGTGCCAGCAGCTTAAGCAGGAATCAGCCCCAGCATTTT.

This clone turned up a few times. V gene TRBV7-2 combines with J gene TRBJ1-5; 7 bases are shared with TRBD1. Trimming at V came to 1 base and at J to 3 bases, leaving 3 bases not matched to a gene. Germline V lookup: CDR1 SGHTA, CDR2 FQGNSA. The CDR3 totals 15 residues. This CDR3 reads CASSLGQGHNQPQHF. The CDR3 DNA follows: TGTGCCAGCAGCTTAGGACAGGGCCACAATCAGCCCCAGCATTTT.

This rearrangement joins TRBV29-1 to TRBJ1-1, with 8 bases fitting TRBD1. CDR1 and CDR2 from the germline V gene are SQVTM and ANQGSEA. The CDR3 spans 14 residues. V lost 3 bases, J lost 4 bases, and 7 bases stayed unmatched. CDR3 sequence: CSVEVGQGGTEAFF. The CDR3 nucleotides read TGCAGCGTTGAGGTTGGACAGGGAGGCACTGAAGCTTTCTTT. The whole variable domain, remainder taken from reference TRBV29-1 and TRBJ1-1, is SAVISQKPSRDICQRGTSLTIQCQVDSQVTMMFWYRQQPGQSLTLIATANQGSEATYESGFVIDKFPISRPNLTFSTLTVSNMSPEDSSIYLCSVEVGQGGTEAFFGQGTRLTVV.

The V gene is TRBV7-8, the J gene TRBJ2-3; TRBD2 agrees at 8 bases. From germline, CDR1 is SGHVS and CDR2 FQNEAQ. CDR3 size: 17 residues. V was pared by 5 bases and J by 0 bases, with 10 bases of the junction left unmatched. DNA for the CDR3: TGTGCCAGCAGCGCAGCTCGGGAGGGACCTAGCACAGATACGCAGTATTTT. Its translation is CASSAAREGPSTDTQYF. Together with reference TRBV7-8 and TRBJ2-3, the CDR3 gives the full variable domain: GAGVSQSPRYKVAKRGQDVALRCDPISGHVSLFWYQQALGQGPEFLTYFQNEAQLDKSGLPSDRFFAERPEGSVSTLKIQRTQQEDSAVYLCASSAAREGPSTDTQYFGPGTRLTVL.

This chain joins TRBV19 and TRBJ2-7, with TRBD1 matching 10 bases. The CDR3 runs 14 residues. Trimming cost V 9 bases and J 3 bases; bases outside gene matches: 8. The germline V gene has CDR1 LNHDA and CDR2 SQIVND (reference sequence). The CDR3 sequence: CASSSGTGVYEQYF. The CDR3 region has the DNA TGTGCCAGCAGCTCCGGGACAGGGGTCTACGAGCAGTACTTC.

V and J are TRBV27 and TRBJ1-2; a possible D gene is TRBD1 (5 bases). Deletions cut 5 bases from V and 3 bases from J, with 13 bases between. CDR3 length: 14 residues. From germline, CDR1 is MNHEY and CDR2 SMNVEV (reference sequence). In DNA, the CDR3 is TGTGCCAGCAGTAGAGGGGCGGGGGACTATGGCTACACCTTC. It encodes CASSRGAGDYGYTF.

The chain links TRBV30 to TRBJ1-4; 7 nucleotides align to TRBD1. Germline trimming cut 2 bases from V and 6 bases from J; bases unmatched to any gene: 6. The length of the CDR3 is 14 residues. Germline CDR1 GTSNPN, CDR2 SVGIG (reference sequence). The CDR3 DNA reads TGTGCCTGGAGTCAGGGGGGCGGGGATGAAAAACTGTTTTTT. It specifies CAWSQGGGDEKLFF.

The V call is TRBV9, the J call TRBJ2-2, with a weak D call TRBD1 (5 bases). From germline, CDR1 is SGDLS and CDR2 YYNGEE. CDR3 length: 18 amino acids. V was cut by 3 bases and J by 0 bases, with 18 bases left in between. The CDR3 DNA reads TGTGCCAGCAGCGGTACTCTCACAGGATGGGCGAACACCGGGGAGCTGTTTTTT. This sequence encodes CASSGTLTGWANTGELFF.

The genes are TRBV11-2 and TRBJ2-3; 9 positions agree with TRBD2. V was clipped by 2 bases and J by 3 bases; unmatched bases: 3. The V gene's germline CDR1 is SGHAT and CDR2 FQNNGV. The CDR3 covers 15 residues. The CDR3 region has the DNA TGTGCCAGCAGCTTATTAGCGGGAGAGACAGATACGCAGTATTTT. Translated: CASSLLAGETDTQYF. Complete variable domain (other parts from reference TRBV11-2 and TRBJ2-3): EAGVAQSPRYKIIEKRQSVAFWCNPISGHATLYWYQQILGQGPKLLIQFQNNGVVDDSQLPKDRFSAERLKGVDSTLKIQPAKLEDSAVYLCASSLLAGETDTQYFGPGTRLTVL.

V and J are TRBV19 and TRBJ1-1; D is possibly TRBD1 (5 bases). The CDR3 is made up of 13 amino acids. Germline-derived CDR1 and CDR2 are LNHDA and SQIVND (reference sequence). Trimming pared 4 bases from V and 5 bases from J, leaving 11 bases between. The CDR3 spells CASSTTVGTEAFF. CDR3 nucleotides: TGTGCCAGTAGTACGACAGTAGGGACTGAAGCTTTCTTT.

This clone was seen only a few times. The chain has TRBV11-2 and TRBJ2-3, with 10 bases lining up with TRBD2. The trim removed 5 bases at V and 4 bases at J, leaving 15 bases unmatched. In germline, CDR1 is SGHAT, CDR2 FQNNGV. This CDR3 spans 18 amino acids. CDR3 residues: CASSQYSSGRAGSDTQYF. In DNA form, the CDR3 reads TGTGCCAGCAGCCAATACTCAAGCGGGAGGGCCGGGTCAGATACGCAGTATTTT.

J is TRBJ2-1 and V is TRBV5-1, with 7 bases lining up with TRBD1. The CDR3 spans 16 residues. CDR1 is SGHRS, CDR2 YFSETQ, per germline. Unmatched junction bases numbered 8, after V lost 4 bases and J lost 1 base. CDR3 bases: TGCGCCAGCAGCCTCACTCGACAGGGTTCCTACAATGAGCAGTTCTTC. Protein: CASSLTRQGSYNEQFF.

The chain couples TRBV14 to TRBJ2-1, with 9 bases identical to TRBD2. The CDR3 covers 15 residues. From germline, CDR1 is SGHDN and CDR2 FVKESK. V lost 4 bases and J lost 2; bases outside the gene matches: 3. CDR3 residues: CASSPIAGAYNEQFF. In DNA form, the CDR3 reads TGTGCCAGCAGCCCAATAGCGGGAGCCTACAATGAGCAGTTCTTC.

The sample holds a few counts of this clone. Different DNA sequences within this sample yield the same CDR3. This CDR3 reads CASSFGNGNQPQHF. The DNA of the CDR3 is TGCGCCAGCAGCTTCGGGAATGGCAATCAGCCCCAGCATTTT. The chain uses TRBV5-1 and TRBJ1-5; unclear D gene. From germline, CDR1 is SGHRS and CDR2 YFSETQ. The CDR3 length is 14 residues. Trimming took 2 bases from V and 2 from J, leaving 8 bases between them.

As for this clone: Within the sample, other DNA sequences also encode this same CDR3. Here the CDR3 DNA reads TGTGCCAGTAGTACCCGACAGGGGCAAGGGCAGCCCCAGCATTTT. Its protein is CASSTRQGQGQPQHF. The chain couples TRBV19 to TRBJ1-5, with 8 nucleotides matching TRBD1. Germline V gene sequence: CDR1 LNHDA, CDR2 SQIVND (reference sequence). The CDR3 totals 15 residues. Unmatched junction bases numbered 9, after V lost 4 bases and J lost 7 bases.

This chain connects TRBV6-2 or TRBV6-3 to TRBJ2-3; a possible D gene is TRBD2 (6 bases). Trimming stripped 0 bases from V and 5 bases from J, with 9 bases between. The length of the CDR3 is 14 residues. CDR1 and CDR2 (germline): MNHEY, SVGEGT. CDR3 sequence (DNA): TGTGCCAGCAGTTACTCGAACGGGAGAGATACGCAGTATTTT. Amino acids: CASSYSNGRDTQYF.

V gene TRBV27 combines with J gene TRBJ2-5; 8 positions match TRBD1. V was clipped by 5 bases and J by 4 bases; unmatched bases: 9. This CDR3 region has 15 residues. Germline CDR1 and CDR2: MNHEY and SMNVEV (reference sequence). The CDR3 is CASSPWTGSGETQYF. CDR3 bases: TGTGCCAGCAGTCCTTGGACAGGGTCGGGAGAGACCCAGTACTTC.

This clone was observed a handful of times. The chain links TRBV29-1 to TRBJ1-2; D is perhaps TRBD1 (5 bases). V was cut by 2 bases and J by 4 bases, with 14 bases left in between. The V gene's germline CDR1 is SQVTM and CDR2 ANQGSEA. The CDR3 runs 14 residues. CDR3 sequence (DNA): TGCAGCGTTGAATCCCTCTTTAGGGGCTATGGCTACACCTTC. Translated: CSVESLFRGYGYTF. Together with reference TRBV29-1 and TRBJ1-2, the CDR3 gives the full variable domain: SAVISQKPSRDICQRGTSLTIQCQVDSQVTMMFWYRQQPGQSLTLIATANQGSEATYESGFVIDKFPISRPNLTFSTLTVSNMSPEDSSIYLCSVESLFRGYGYTFGSGTRLTVV.

This clone was found once. The chain recombines TRBV10-3 with TRBJ2-5, with D maybe TRBD1 (5 bases). Between the trimmed V and J ends, which lost 1 base and 5 bases, there was a span of 14 bases. The CDR3 spans 15 residues. Germline lookup yields CDR1 ENHRY and CDR2 SYGVKD. CDR3 loop: CAISELGPVGETQYF. The CDR3 DNA reads TGTGCCATCAGTGAGTTGGGGCCGGTTGGCGAGACCCAGTACTTC.

The chain couples TRBV5-1 to TRBJ1-2, with 8 bases that match TRBD1. The CDR3 has 13 amino acids. Germline values: CDR1 SGHRS, CDR2 YFSETQ. Trimming cost V 3 bases and J 10 bases; bases outside gene matches: 8. The CDR3 here is CASSYQTGVDYTF. CDR3 DNA sequence: TGCGCCAGCAGCTACCAGACAGGGGTTGACTACACCTTC.

The chain carries TRBV7-3 and TRBJ1-2; D not certain. The V end was cut by 5 bases, the J end by 0 bases, with 7 bases between. The CDR3 runs 13 residues. Germline CDR1 and CDR2: SGHTA and FQGTGA. The CDR3 DNA reads as TGTGCCAGCAGCCTAGATCCTAACTATGGCTACACCTTC. Its protein product is CASSLDPNYGYTF.

V is TRBV30 and J is TRBJ2-5; no reliable D call. CDR1 is GTSNPN, CDR2 SVGIG, per germline (reference sequence). CDR3 size: 12 residues. Trimming removed 3 bases at V and 2 bases at J, with 7 bases between. CDR3 nucleotide sequence: TGTGCCTGGAGACTACGACAAGAGACCCAGTACTTC. It is translated as CAWRLRQETQYF.

Note on this clone: This may be a read error: a much more frequent sequence differs by one nucleotide. The chain employs TRBV7-8 and TRBJ2-7; TRBD2 matches 14 bases. Germline V gene sequence: CDR1 SGHVS, CDR2 FQNEAQ. The CDR3 is made up of 15 amino acids. The trim removed 5 bases at V and 3 bases at J, leaving 3 bases unmatched. CDR3 nucleotide sequence: TGTGCCAGCAGCCCGGGACTAGCGGGAGTCTACGAGCAGTACTTC. As protein: CASSPGLAGVYEQYF.

The sample holds one count of this clone. J is TRBJ1-6 and V is TRBV7-3; 8 nucleotides align to TRBD1. The V segment lost 0 bases and the J segment 10 bases; nucleotides outside the gene matches: 5. This CDR3 spans 15 amino acids. Germline-derived CDR1 and CDR2 are SGHTA and FQGTGA. The CDR3, as DNA: TGTGCCAGCAGCTTAACGACAGGGGAAGGCTCACCCCTCCACTTT. Translated, it gives CASSLTTGEGSPLHF.

This clone showed up just once. This chain uses TRBV7-2 with TRBJ2-3; 8 bases match TRBD2. Germline V gives CDR1 SGHTA, CDR2 FQGNSA. This CDR3 is built from 15 residues. Trimming took 5 bases from V and 1 from J; bases not matched to a gene: 5. CDR3: CASSPGAGGTDTQYF. The CDR3 DNA is TGTGCCAGCAGCCCTGGAGCGGGAGGCACAGATACGCAGTATTTT.

The chain couples TRBV6-1 to TRBJ1-1; a weak D match, TRBD1 (6 bases). CDR1 MNHNS and CDR2 SASEGT come from the germline V gene. The CDR3 consists of 16 residues. With 3 bases removed from V and 4 bases from J, the gap between germline ends came to 18 bases. The DNA of the CDR3 is TGTGCCAGCAGTGACGGGACACCGGTTAGGGGCACTGAAGCTTTCTTT. As protein: CASSDGTPVRGTEAFF.

The chain couples TRBV24-1 to TRBJ1-2, with a weak D call TRBD1 (6 bases). The length of the CDR3 is 15 residues. Germline V lookup: CDR1 KGHDR, CDR2 SFDVKD. V lost 6 bases and J 0 bases, leaving 13 bases between the germline ends. For the CDR3, the DNA is TGTGCCACCAGTTTGCACAGGGTACCTAACTATGGCTACACCTTC. Translating it yields CATSLHRVPNYGYTF.

V is TRBV2 and J is TRBJ2-7; D might be TRBD1 (7 bases). Germline-derived CDR1 and CDR2 are SNHLY and FYNNEI. Trimming shortened V by 5 bases and J by 4 bases, and 30 bases separated the two germline ends. The length of the CDR3 is 19 residues. The CDR3 DNA follows: TGTGCCAGCAGTCCACAATCGCTTAGTGGACAGGCGGGAACATACGAGCAGTACTTC. Amino acids: CASSPQSLSGQAGTYEQYF.

The CDR3 loop is CATARRDSSNTEAFF. The CDR3 DNA sequence: TGTGCCACGGCTCGTAGGGACAGCTCGAACACTGAAGCTTTCTTT. The gene calls are TRBV6-5 and TRBJ1-1; TRBD1 matches at 7 bases. Germline-derived CDR1 and CDR2 are MNHEY and SVGAGI. The ends lost 10 bases at V and 1 base at J; junction bases unmatched: 12. The CDR3 sequence is 15 residues long.